This T cell receptor beta chain originates from a study of cytomegalovirus exposure and HLA in healthy donors. Background on the study: In a later analysis, it was reported that the approximately 110 validation repertoires had been produced on the same platform as the 500 to 850 repertoires belonging to the first cohort. Broader study findings: The study flagged some 170 TCR beta chains as cytomegalovirus-associated. The classifier, whose performance was assessed in both the original and validation cohorts, reportedly diagnosed cytomegalovirus status with high specificity and sensitivity.

With regard to this clone: Its cognate antigen is unknown.

Profiling relied on immunoSEQ multiplex PCR, and the TCRdb table lists in-frame clones only, not all of them. The top ten hold over 13% of the sample, which has 200,000 to 250,000 clones, 80% to 85% seen once. The CDR3 loop spans 14 amino acids. Germline lookup yields CDR1 SGHTA and CDR2 FQGTGA. The V gene lost 3 bases and the J gene lost 5 bases, with 11 bases spanning the gap. The sequence was obtained from a woman in her twenties or thirties in good health and CMV-seropositive. The rearrangement joins TRBV7-3 to TRBJ2-1; perhaps D is TRBD1 or TRBD2 (5 bases each). The specimen sequenced was PBMCs. The CDR3 here is CASSFSGANNEQFF. The DNA of the CDR3 is TGTGCCAGCAGCTTTTCCGGGGCCAACAATGAGCAGTTCTTC. The full variable domain, rest sourced from reference TRBV7-3 and TRBJ2-1, is GAGVSQTPSNKVTEKGKYVELRCDPISGHTALYWYRQSLGQGPEFLIYFQGTGAADDSGLPNDRFFAVRPEGSVSTLKIQRTERGDSAVYLCASSFSGANNEQFFGPGTRLTVL.